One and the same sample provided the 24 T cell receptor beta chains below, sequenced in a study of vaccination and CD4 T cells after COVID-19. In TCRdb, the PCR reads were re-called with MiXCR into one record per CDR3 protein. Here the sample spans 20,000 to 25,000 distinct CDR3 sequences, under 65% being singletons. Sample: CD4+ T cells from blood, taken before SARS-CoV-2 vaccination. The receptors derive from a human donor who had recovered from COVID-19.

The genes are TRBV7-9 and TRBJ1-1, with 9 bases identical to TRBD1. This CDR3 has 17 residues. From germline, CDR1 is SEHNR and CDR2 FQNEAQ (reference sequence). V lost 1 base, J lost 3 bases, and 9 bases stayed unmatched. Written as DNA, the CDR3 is TGTGCCAGCAGCTTAGGGGGGACAGGGAATCGGGACACTGAAGCTTTCTTT. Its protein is CASSLGGTGNRDTEAFF.

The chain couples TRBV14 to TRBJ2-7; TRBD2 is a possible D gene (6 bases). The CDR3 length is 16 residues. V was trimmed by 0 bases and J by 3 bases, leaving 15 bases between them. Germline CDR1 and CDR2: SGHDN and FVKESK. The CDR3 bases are TGTGCCAGCAGCCAAGATGGAGGTCAGGGAGGCTACGAGCAGTACTTC. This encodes CASSQDGGQGGYEQYF.

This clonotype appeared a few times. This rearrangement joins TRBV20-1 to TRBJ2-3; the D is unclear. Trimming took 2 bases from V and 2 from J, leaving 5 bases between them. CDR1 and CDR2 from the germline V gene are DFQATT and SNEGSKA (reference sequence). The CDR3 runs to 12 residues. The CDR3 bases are TGCAGTGCTAGACCTGACACAGATACGCAGTATTTT. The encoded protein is CSARPDTDTQYF.

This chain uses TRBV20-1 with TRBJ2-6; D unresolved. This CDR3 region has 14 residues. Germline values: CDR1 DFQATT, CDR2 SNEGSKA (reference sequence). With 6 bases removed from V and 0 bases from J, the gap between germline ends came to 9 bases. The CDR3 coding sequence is TGCAGTGCCCCTATTAGCTCTGGGGCCAACGTCCTGACTTTC. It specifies CSAPISSGANVLTF.

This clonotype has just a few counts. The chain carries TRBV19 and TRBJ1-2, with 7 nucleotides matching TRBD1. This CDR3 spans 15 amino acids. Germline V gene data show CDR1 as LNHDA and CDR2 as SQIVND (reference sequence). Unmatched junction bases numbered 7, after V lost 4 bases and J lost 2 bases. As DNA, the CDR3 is TGTGCCAGTAGTAGTAAGACACAGGGGAACTATGGCTACACCTTC. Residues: CASSSKTQGNYGYTF.

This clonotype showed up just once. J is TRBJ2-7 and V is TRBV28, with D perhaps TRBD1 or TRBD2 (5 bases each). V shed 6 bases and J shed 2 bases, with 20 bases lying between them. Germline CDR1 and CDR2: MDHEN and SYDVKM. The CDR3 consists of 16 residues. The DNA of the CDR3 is TGTGCCAGCAGCCCTGAAGCCGGGACGGCGACCTACGAGCAGTACTTC. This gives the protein CASSPEAGTATYEQYF.

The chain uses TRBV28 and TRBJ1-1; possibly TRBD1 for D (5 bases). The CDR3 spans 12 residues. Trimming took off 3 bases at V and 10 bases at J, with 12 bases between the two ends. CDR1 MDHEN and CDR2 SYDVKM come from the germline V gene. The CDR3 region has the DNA TGTGCCAGCAGTTTCCAGGGAGGGATAGCTTTCTTT. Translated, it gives CASSFQGGIAFF.

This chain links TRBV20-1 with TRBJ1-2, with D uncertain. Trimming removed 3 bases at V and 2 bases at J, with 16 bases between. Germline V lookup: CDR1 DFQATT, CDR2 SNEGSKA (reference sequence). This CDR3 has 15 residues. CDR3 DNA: TGCAGTGCTAGGAGTTTGTACGGCCGGAACTATGGCTACACCTTC. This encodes CSARSLYGRNYGYTF.

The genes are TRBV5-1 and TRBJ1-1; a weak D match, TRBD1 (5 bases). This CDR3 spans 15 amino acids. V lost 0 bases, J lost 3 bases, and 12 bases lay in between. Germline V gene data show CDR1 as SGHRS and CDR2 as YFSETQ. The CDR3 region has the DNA TGCGCCAGCAGCTTGGCCAGTCAGGGAGACACTGAAGCTTTCTTT. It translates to CASSLASQGDTEAFF. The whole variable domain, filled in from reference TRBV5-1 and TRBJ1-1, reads KAGVTQTPRYLIKTRGQQVTLSCSPISGHRSVSWYQQTPGQGLQFLFEYFSETQRNKGNFPGRFSGRQFSNSRSEMNVSTLELGDSALYLCASSLASQGDTEAFFGQGTRLTVV.

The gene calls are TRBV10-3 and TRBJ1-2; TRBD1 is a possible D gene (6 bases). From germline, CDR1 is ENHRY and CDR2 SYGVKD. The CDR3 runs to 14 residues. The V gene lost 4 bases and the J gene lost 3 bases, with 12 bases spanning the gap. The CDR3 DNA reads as TGTGCCATCAGTGGGGGGGCGCCTGACTATGGCTACACCTTC. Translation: CAISGGAPDYGYTF.

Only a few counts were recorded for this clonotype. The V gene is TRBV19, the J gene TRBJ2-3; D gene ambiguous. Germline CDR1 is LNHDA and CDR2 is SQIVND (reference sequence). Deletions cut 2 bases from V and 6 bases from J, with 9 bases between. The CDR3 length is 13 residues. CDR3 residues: CASSIRIADTQYF. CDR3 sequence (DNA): TGTGCCAGTAGTATACGTATTGCCGATACGCAGTATTTT.

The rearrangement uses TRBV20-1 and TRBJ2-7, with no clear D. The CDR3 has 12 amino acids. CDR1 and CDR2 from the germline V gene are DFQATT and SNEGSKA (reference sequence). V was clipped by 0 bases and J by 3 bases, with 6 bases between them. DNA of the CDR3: TGCAGTGCTAGAGATGACTTCTACGAGCAGTACTTC. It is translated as CSARDDFYEQYF.

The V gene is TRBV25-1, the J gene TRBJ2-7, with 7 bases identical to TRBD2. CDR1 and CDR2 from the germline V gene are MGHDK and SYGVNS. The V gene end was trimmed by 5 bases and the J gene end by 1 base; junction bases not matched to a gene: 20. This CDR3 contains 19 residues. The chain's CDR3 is CASSRFLNRAGRTSYEQYF. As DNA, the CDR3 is TGTGCCAGCAGTCGGTTTCTTAACCGTGCCGGGAGGACATCCTACGAGCAGTACTTC.

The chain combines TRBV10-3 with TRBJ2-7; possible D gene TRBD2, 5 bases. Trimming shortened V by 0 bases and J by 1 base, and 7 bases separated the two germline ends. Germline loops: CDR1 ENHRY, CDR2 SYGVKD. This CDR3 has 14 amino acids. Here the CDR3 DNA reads TGTGCCATCAGTGAGTCCGGGATTTCCTACGAGCAGTACTTC. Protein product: CAISESGISYEQYF.

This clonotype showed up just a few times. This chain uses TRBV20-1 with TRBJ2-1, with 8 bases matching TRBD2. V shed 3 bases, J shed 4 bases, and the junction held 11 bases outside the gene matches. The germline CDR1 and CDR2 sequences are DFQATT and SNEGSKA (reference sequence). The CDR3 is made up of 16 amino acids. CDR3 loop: CSARLLLAAFYNEQFF. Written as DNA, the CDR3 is TGCAGTGCTAGGTTACTACTAGCGGCGTTTTACAATGAGCAGTTCTTC.

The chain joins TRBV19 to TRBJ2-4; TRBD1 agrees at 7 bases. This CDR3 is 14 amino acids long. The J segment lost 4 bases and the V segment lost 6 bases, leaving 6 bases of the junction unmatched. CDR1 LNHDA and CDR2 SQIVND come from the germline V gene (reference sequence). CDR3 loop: CASSPGTEKNIQYF. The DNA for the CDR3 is TGTGCCAGTAGCCCCGGGACAGAGAAAAACATTCAGTACTTC.

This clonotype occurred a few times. CDR3 DNA sequence: TGCAGTGCTAGCTACCAGCCCGGGGAGCTGTTTTTT. The encoded protein is CSASYQPGELFF. The gene calls are TRBV20-1 and TRBJ2-2, with D unresolved. The CDR3 contains 12 residues. Germline V gene lookup returns CDR1 DFQATT and CDR2 SNEGSKA (reference sequence). Trimming shortened V by 3 bases and J by 6 bases, and 8 bases separated the two germline ends.

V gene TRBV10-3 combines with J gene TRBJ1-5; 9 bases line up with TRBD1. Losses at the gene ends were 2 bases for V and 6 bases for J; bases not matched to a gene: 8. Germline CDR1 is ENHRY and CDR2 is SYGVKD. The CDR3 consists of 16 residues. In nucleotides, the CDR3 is TGTGCCATCAGTGAGACAGGGGGCGGGGGGGGTCAGCCCCAGCATTTT. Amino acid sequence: CAISETGGGGGQPQHF.

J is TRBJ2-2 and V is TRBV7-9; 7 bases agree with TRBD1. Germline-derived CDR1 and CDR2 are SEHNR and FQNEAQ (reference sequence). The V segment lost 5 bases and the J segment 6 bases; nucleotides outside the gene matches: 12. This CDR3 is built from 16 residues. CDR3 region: CASSDAGRGSPGELFF. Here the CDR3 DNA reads TGTGCCAGCAGCGACGCCGGCAGGGGGTCACCCGGGGAGCTGTTTTTT.

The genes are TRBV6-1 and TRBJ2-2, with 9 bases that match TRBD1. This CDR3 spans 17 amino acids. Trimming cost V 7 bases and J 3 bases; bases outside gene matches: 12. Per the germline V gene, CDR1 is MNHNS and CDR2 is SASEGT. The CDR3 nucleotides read TGTGCCAGCAACAACGGGGGGACAGGGCTCGACACCGGGGAGCTGTTTTTT. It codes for CASNNGGTGLDTGELFF.

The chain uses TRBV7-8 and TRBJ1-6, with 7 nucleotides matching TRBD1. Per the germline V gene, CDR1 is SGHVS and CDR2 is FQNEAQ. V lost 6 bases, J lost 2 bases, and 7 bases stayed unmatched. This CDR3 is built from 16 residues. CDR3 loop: CASRGGGTAYNSPLHF. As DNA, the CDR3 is TGTGCCAGCAGGGGGGGTGGGACAGCCTATAATTCACCCCTCCACTTT.

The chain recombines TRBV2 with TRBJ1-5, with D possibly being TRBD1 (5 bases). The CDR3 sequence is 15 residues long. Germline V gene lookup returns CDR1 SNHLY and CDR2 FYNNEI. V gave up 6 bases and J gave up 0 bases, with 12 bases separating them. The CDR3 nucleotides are TGTGCCAGCAGAGCCTATACAGGTAGCAATCAGCCCCAGCATTTT. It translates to CASRAYTGSNQPQHF.

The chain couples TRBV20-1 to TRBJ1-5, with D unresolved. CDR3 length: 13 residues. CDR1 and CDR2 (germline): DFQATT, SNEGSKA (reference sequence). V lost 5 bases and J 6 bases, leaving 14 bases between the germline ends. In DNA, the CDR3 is TGCAGTGCTCAGATGAGGCTCTTTCAGCCCCAGCATTTT. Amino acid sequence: CSAQMRLFQPQHF.

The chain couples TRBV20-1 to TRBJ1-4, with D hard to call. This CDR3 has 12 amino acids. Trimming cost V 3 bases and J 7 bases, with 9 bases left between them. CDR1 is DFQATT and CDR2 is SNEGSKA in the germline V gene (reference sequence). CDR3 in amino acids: CSASGKSEKLFF. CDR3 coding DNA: TGCAGTGCTAGTGGGAAAAGTGAAAAACTGTTTTTT.